This T cell receptor (beta chain) emerged from a study of cytomegalovirus exposure and HLA in healthy donors. Turning to the study itself: Roughly 85 million unique TCRs from HLA-typed donors were held in an early release of data.

The V segment lost 4 bases and the J segment 5 bases; nucleotides outside the gene matches: 11. The CDR3 spans 15 residues. The germline gives CDR1 SGHTS, CDR2 YDEGEE. Both 60 Vbeta primers and 13 Jbeta primers went into the PCR. The protocol was immunoSEQ multiplex PCR, while the TCRdb copy is restricted to in-frame clones and leaves out a portion. The sample consists of over 250,000 clones, roughly 89% of them appearing once. As for this clone: Its antigen is unknown.

Study-wide findings and caveats: Likely technical artifact: a cluster of highly shared sequence variants. Most TCR sequences were rare, but some public TCRs occurred in many donors.

The origin of this receptor is a middle-aged man in good health and CMV-seropositive. V usage is TRBV5-8 and J usage is TRBJ2-5; 7 bases align to TRBD1. The sample comprised PBMCs. The DNA of the CDR3 is TGTGCCAGCAGCCGGAAAACAGGGGCAAGGGAGACCCAGTACTTC. It specifies CASSRKTGARETQYF.